The 18 T cell receptor beta chains below come from one sample, sequenced in a study of T cells in Graves' hyperthyroidism and ophthalmopathy. There were TCR beta CDR3 regions amplified from RNA transcripts. TCR CDR3 underwent first-round RT-PCR with the HTBI primer set. TCRdb re-derived calls from the multiplex PCR reads in MiXCR, one entry per CDR3 protein. The data hold around 560,000 distinct CDR3 sequences, with approximately 15% observed a single time. The specimen sequenced was blood. Every receptor here comes from a woman between 18 and 29 years old with Graves' hyperthyroidism.

Details on this clonotype: One base away lies a much larger clone, so this may be a sequencing read error. The chain is built from TRBV20-1 and TRBJ1-2; 11 bases agree with TRBD1. The CDR3 spans 15 residues. Germline CDR1 and CDR2: DFQATT and SNEGSKA (reference sequence). CDR3 nucleotides: TGCAGTGCTACTGGACAGGGGGCGGTTAAATCTGGCTGCACCTTC. It encodes CSATGQGAVKSGCTF.

Ten or more counts support this clonotype. The V call is TRBV6-1, the J call TRBJ1-1, with 9 nucleotides matching TRBD1. This CDR3 is 14 amino acids long. The germline CDR1 and CDR2 sequences are MNHNS and SASEGT. J was trimmed by 3 bases and V by 5 bases; bases with no gene match: 4. CDR3 coding DNA: TGTGCCAGCAGTTTCCGGGACAGGGACACTGAAGCTTTCTTT. This codes for CASSFRDRDTEAFF.

Many counts were recorded for this clonotype. The chain joins TRBV18 to TRBJ1-5; TRBD1 matches at 11 bases. The V gene end was trimmed by 6 bases and the J gene end by 3 bases; junction bases not matched to a gene: 7. The CDR3 totals 16 residues. Germline V gives CDR1 KGHSH, CDR2 LQKENI. CDR3 residues: CASSRGQGADNQPQHF. The CDR3 DNA reads as TGTGCCAGCTCTCGCGGACAGGGGGCTGACAATCAGCCCCAGCATTTT.

The CDR3 region is CASSQEETGVSYEQYF. DNA for the CDR3: TGCGCCAGCAGCCAAGAAGAGACAGGGGTATCGTACGAGCAGTACTTC. The gene calls are TRBV4-1 and TRBJ2-7, with 8 bases lining up with TRBD1. Germline trimming cut 0 bases from V and 4 bases from J; bases unmatched to any gene: 8. The CDR3 runs 16 residues. Germline CDR1 MGHRA, CDR2 YSYEKL.

The CDR3 nucleotides are TGCAGTGCTAGAGGCCAGAACAATCAGCCCCAGCATTTT. It translates to CSARGQNNQPQHF. The rearrangement uses TRBV20-1 and TRBJ1-5; D gene ambiguous. Trimming shortened V by 1 base and J by 3 bases, and 7 bases separated the two germline ends. Germline V CDR1 and CDR2: DFQATT, SNEGSKA (reference sequence). This CDR3 is built from 13 residues.

This chain links TRBV6-2 or TRBV6-3 with TRBJ1-5; 7 nucleotides align to TRBD1. Germline CDR1 reads MNHEY; CDR2 reads SVGEGT. The V and J ends lost 7 bases and 2 bases, in that order; junction bases with no gene match: 5. CDR3 size: 14 residues. CDR3 DNA sequence: TGTGCCAGCAACGAAGGGGGCGGCAATCAGCCCCAGCATTTT. It yields the protein CASNEGGGNQPQHF.

A word on this clonotype: A much larger clonotype is one base distant, so this may be a read error. This chain joins TRBV6-1 and TRBJ2-7; 8 nucleotides align to TRBD1. Germline assignment: CDR1 MNHNS and CDR2 SASEGT. The CDR3 is made up of 15 amino acids. The CDR3 sequence is CASRPTGGVSYKQYF. CDR3 in DNA: TGTGCCAGCAGGCCAACAGGGGGAGTGTCCTACAAGCAGTACTTC.

The CDR3 loop is CASSYETYQSGELFF. In DNA form, the CDR3 reads TGTGCCAGCAGTTACGAGACCTACCAGTCCGGGGAGCTGTTTTTT. The J gene is TRBJ2-2, the V gene TRBV6-2 or TRBV6-3; no clear D gene. Trimming cost V 2 bases and J 6 bases, with 13 bases left between them. The CDR3 totals 15 residues. Germline V CDR1 and CDR2: MNHEY, SVGEGT.

The V call is TRBV20-1, the J call TRBJ2-5; TRBD1 matches at 7 bases. The germline CDR1 and CDR2 sequences are DFQATT and SNEGSKA (reference sequence). The CDR3 is made up of 12 amino acids. The V segment lost 7 bases and the J segment 1 base; nucleotides outside the gene matches: 3. DNA of the CDR3: TGCAGTGTGGGACAGCCCCAAGAGACCCAGTACTTC. It is translated as CSVGQPQETQYF.

This clonotype was counted ten times or more. The chain is built from TRBV3-1 and TRBJ1-1, with TRBD1 matching 10 bases. J lost 4 bases, V lost 5 bases, and 7 bases had no gene match. From germline, CDR1 is LGHDT and CDR2 YNNKEL (reference sequence). CDR3 size: 15 residues. The CDR3 loop reads CASSVRQGASTEAFF. The CDR3 DNA follows: TGTGCCAGCAGCGTACGACAGGGGGCGAGCACTGAAGCTTTCTTT.

This clonotype was seen a few times. The chain combines TRBV10-3 with TRBJ2-1; tentative D call: TRBD1 (5 bases). V lost 9 bases and J lost 5, with 14 bases in between. Germline lookup yields CDR1 ENHRY and CDR2 SYGVKD. The CDR3 covers 13 residues. The CDR3 reads CAIQGYIDNEQFF. CDR3 in DNA: TGTGCCATTCAGGGCTACATAGACAATGAGCAGTTCTTC.

The rearrangement links TRBV15 to TRBJ2-4; D uncertain. The CDR3 totals 16 residues. Between the trimmed V and J ends, which lost 0 bases and 3 bases, there was a span of 12 bases. Germline V gives CDR1 LNHNV, CDR2 YYDKDF (reference sequence). This CDR3 is CATSRDRTADKNIQYF. The CDR3 DNA sequence: TGTGCCACCAGCAGAGATCGTACGGCAGACAAAAACATTCAGTACTTC.

This chain joins TRBV25-1 and TRBJ2-3, with D possibly being TRBD1 or TRBD2 (6 bases each). Trimming shortened V by 5 bases and J by 6 bases, and 18 bases separated the two germline ends. Germline values: CDR1 MGHDK, CDR2 SYGVNS. The CDR3 contains 15 residues. CDR3 protein: CASSHGGLKWDTQYF. The CDR3 DNA reads as TGTGCCAGCAGTCACGGGGGCCTCAAGTGGGATACGCAGTATTTT.

Concerning this clonotype itself: A read error may account for a junction end that differs from germline. The chain couples TRBV7-6 to TRBJ2-7, with TRBD1 matching 9 bases. The CDR3 contains 15 residues. CDR1 SGHVS and CDR2 FNYEAQ come from the germline V gene. The CDR3 here is CASSPPADRGYERYF. CDR3 sequence (DNA): TGTGCCAGCAGCCCCCCGGCGGACAGGGGCTACGAGCGGTACTTC.

This clonotype was found a few times. CDR3 sequence: CASRQEGAREQYF. Here the CDR3 DNA reads TGTGCCAGCAGACAAGAGGGGGCGAGGGAGCAGTACTTC. The V and J genes are TRBV28 and TRBJ2-7; 7 nucleotides agree with TRBD1. Trimming at V came to 6 bases and at J to 7 bases, leaving 9 bases not matched to a gene. The CDR3 sequence is 13 residues long. Germline V gene data show CDR1 as MDHEN and CDR2 as SYDVKM.

This clonotype was seen ten or more times. This sequence joins TRBV2 and TRBJ1-4; D not resolved. Trimming pared 11 bases from V and 7 bases from J, leaving 20 bases between. The CDR3 sequence is 14 residues long. From germline, CDR1 is SNHLY and CDR2 FYNNEI. Here the CDR3 DNA reads TGTGCCGACGGGCCCCTTTTGGGGAGTGAAAAACTGTTTTTT. Its translation: CADGPLLGSEKLFF.

The chain employs TRBV19 and TRBJ1-5; maybe TRBD1 (6 bases). Germline V gives CDR1 LNHDA, CDR2 SQIVND (reference sequence). V lost 0 bases, J lost 3 bases, and 18 bases lay in between. CDR3 length equals 18 residues. As DNA, the CDR3 is TGTGCCAGTAGTATAGAGGGAGGGTTAGGGGGAACCAATCAGCCCCAGCATTTT. Amino acids: CASSIEGGLGGTNQPQHF.

This sequence joins TRBV28 and TRBJ2-5, with D perhaps matching TRBD2 (7 bases). Germline V gene sequence: CDR1 MDHEN, CDR2 SYDVKM. This CDR3 has 15 amino acids. Trimming cost V 2 bases and J 4 bases, with 14 bases left between them. The CDR3 protein is CASSLRGAVGETQYF. As DNA, the CDR3 is TGTGCCAGCAGTTTACGGGGGGCGGTAGGAGAGACCCAGTACTTC.